Below are 10 T cell receptor beta chains sequenced from a single sample in a study of blood T cell repertoires in COVID-19. Profiling relied on immunoSEQ multiplex PCR, and the TCRdb table lists in-frame clones only, not all of them. The sample lists 75,000 to 100,000 clones; around 87% were seen once. Material for sequencing was peripheral blood. These receptors all stem from a human donor in a cohort sampled during active COVID-19.

The chain recombines TRBV14 with TRBJ1-1, with D perhaps matching TRBD1 (6 bases). Germline V lookup: CDR1 SGHDN, CDR2 FVKESK. The CDR3 is made up of 20 amino acids. Trimming took 4 bases from V and 0 from J, leaving 27 bases between them. Written as DNA, the CDR3 is TGTGCCAGCAGCCCGGGTTGGGGGCCCGACTATACGATTATGAACACTGAAGCTTTCTTT. It codes for CASSPGWGPDYTIMNTEAFF. The complete variable domain, with remaining parts taken from reference TRBV14 and TRBJ1-1, reads EAGVTQFPSHSVIEKGQTVTLRCDPISGHDNLYWYRRVMGKEIKFLLHFVKESKQDESGMPNNRFLAERTGGTYSTLKVQPAELEDSGVYFCASSPGWGPDYTIMNTEAFFGQGTRLTVV.

The chain carries TRBV6-5 and TRBJ1-1; the match to TRBD1 covers 9 bases. The CDR3 consists of 15 residues. Trimming removed 0 bases from V and 9 bases from J; junction bases left unmatched: 8. The germline CDR1 and CDR2 sequences are MNHEY and SVGAGI. CDR3 nucleotides: TGTGCCAGCAGTTACTCCGAGGACAGGGGTAGAAAAGCTTTCTTT. Translating gives CASSYSEDRGRKAFF.

The chain uses TRBV2 and TRBJ2-1, with 15 bases fitting TRBD2. Germline lookup yields CDR1 SNHLY and CDR2 FYNNEI. The CDR3 length is 16 residues. With 4 bases clipped from V and 13 bases from J, the junction kept 11 bases outside the gene matches. The CDR3 is CASSGLGLAGGGEQFF. The CDR3 region has the DNA TGTGCCAGCAGTGGATTAGGACTAGCGGGAGGGGGAGAACAGTTCTTC.

The genes are TRBV9 and TRBJ2-1, with no clear D. With 3 bases removed from V and 4 bases from J, the gap between germline ends came to 11 bases. The CDR3 loop spans 14 amino acids. The germline gives CDR1 SGDLS, CDR2 YYNGEE. Here the CDR3 reads CASSAENLYNEQFF. DNA of the CDR3: TGTGCCAGCAGCGCGGAGAACCTTTACAATGAGCAGTTCTTC. Full variable domain (remainder filled in from reference TRBV9 and TRBJ2-1): DSGVTQTPKHLITATGQRVTLRCSPRSGDLSVYWYQQSLDQGLQFLIQYYNGEERAKGNILERFSAQQFPDLHSELNLSSLELGDSALYFCASSAENLYNEQFFGPGTRLTVL.

The chain recombines TRBV6-5 with TRBJ1-1; no reliable D call. The CDR3 extends over 10 amino acids. The V gene's germline CDR1 is MNHEY and CDR2 SVGAGI. V lost 8 bases to trimming and J lost 5 bases, with 6 bases between them. Written as DNA, the CDR3 is TGTGCCAGCCGCCGGACTGAAGCTTTCTTT. Protein: CASRRTEAFF.

The chain combines TRBV5-4 with TRBJ2-1; the match to TRBD2 covers 8 bases. CDR3 length equals 15 residues. Germline CDR1 reads SGHNT; CDR2 reads YYREEE (reference sequence). V gave up 0 bases and J gave up 6 bases; unmatched junction bases: 5. The CDR3 DNA is TGTGCCAGCAGCTTGGCCCGGGAGGGCCGCAATGAGCAGTTCTTC. This gives the protein CASSLAREGRNEQFF.

The chain joins TRBV29-1 to TRBJ2-3; 8 bases fit TRBD1. With 5 bases clipped from V and 9 bases from J, the junction kept 4 bases outside the gene matches. Germline loops: CDR1 SQVTM, CDR2 ANQGSEA. The CDR3 contains 11 residues. CDR3 nucleotides: TGCAGCGTTTTGACAGGGGACACGCAGTATTTT. It is translated as CSVLTGDTQYF.

V and J are TRBV28 and TRBJ2-3; 8 bases match TRBD2. Germline V lookup: CDR1 MDHEN, CDR2 SYDVKM. This CDR3 contains 14 residues. V gave up 7 bases and J gave up 4 bases; unmatched junction bases: 7. The DNA of the CDR3 is TGTGCCAGCACAAGCGGGAGTAGTGCAGATACGCAGTATTTT. Translated, it gives CASTSGSSADTQYF.

This clone was seen many times. The rearrangement joins TRBV5-4 to TRBJ2-2; D is unclear. The CDR3 length is 15 residues. From germline, CDR1 is SGHNT and CDR2 YYREEE (reference sequence). V lost 0 bases to trimming and J lost 4 bases, with 10 bases between them. The CDR3 region has the DNA TGTGCCAGCAGCTTGGATCTCGGTCTCACCGGGGAGCTGTTTTTT. It is translated as CASSLDLGLTGELFF. Variable domain in full (rest from reference TRBV5-4 and TRBJ2-2): ETGVTQSPTHLIKTRGQQVTLRCSSQSGHNTVSWYQQALGQGPQFIFQYYREEENGRGNFPPRFSGLQFPNYSSELNVNALELDDSALYLCASSLDLGLTGELFFGEGSRLTVL.

As concerns this clone: Other DNA sequences in this sample translate to the same CDR3. This chain connects TRBV9 to TRBJ2-7; 10 positions agree with TRBD2. The V segment lost 3 bases and the J segment 0 bases; nucleotides outside the gene matches: 3. The germline V gene encodes CDR1 SGDLS and CDR2 YYNGEE. CDR3 size: 15 residues. The CDR3 loop reads CASSEGLADSYEQYF. In DNA form, the CDR3 reads TGTGCCAGCAGCGAAGGACTAGCGGACTCCTACGAGCAGTACTTC.